Below are 19 T cell receptor beta chains sequenced from a single sample in a study of blood T cells in healthy people across ages. Combining a sample-barcoded 5' primer with a J-beta primer mix, a second PCR ran for about 7 to 12 cycles. TCRdb re-analysed the 5' RACE reads in MiXCR, keeping a single row per CDR3 protein. The profile shows over 1,500,000 distinct CDR3 sequences, about two fifths of them singletons. The sequenced sample consisted of blood. These receptors came from a human donor in good health.

Only a few counts were recorded for this clonotype. The rearrangement links TRBV14 to TRBJ2-5; a possible D gene is TRBD2 (5 bases). The CDR3 length is 15 residues. Germline V lookup: CDR1 SGHDN, CDR2 FVKESK. V was clipped by 4 bases and J by 0 bases, with 12 bases between them. The CDR3 is CASSLSWTYQETQYF. Written as DNA, the CDR3 is TGTGCCAGCAGCCTGAGCTGGACTTACCAAGAGACCCAGTACTTC.

This clonotype was observed a handful of times. The rearrangement links TRBV7-3 to TRBJ2-3; 14 nucleotides line up with TRBD2. CDR3 length: 18 amino acids. The J segment lost 0 bases and the V segment lost 4 bases, leaving 6 bases of the junction unmatched. CDR1 is SGHTA and CDR2 is FQGTGA in the germline V gene. The CDR3 loop reads CASSSTSGGAPSTDTQYF. In nucleotides, the CDR3 is TGTGCCAGCAGCTCGACTAGCGGGGGGGCCCCTAGCACAGATACGCAGTATTTT.

This sequence joins TRBV25-1 and TRBJ1-5, with TRBD1 matching 7 bases. The trim removed 1 base at V and 6 bases at J, leaving 3 bases unmatched. CDR3 size: 14 residues. Per the germline V gene, CDR1 is MGHDK and CDR2 is SYGVNS. Here the CDR3 DNA reads TGTGCCAGCAGTGAATCTACAGGGGTTCAGCCCCAGCATTTT. It specifies CASSESTGVQPQHF.

This clonotype was recorded a few times. The rearrangement uses TRBV5-1 and TRBJ2-7; TRBD1 aligns across 7 bases. Germline CDR1 reads SGHRS; CDR2 reads YFSETQ. Germline trimming cut 0 bases from V and 2 bases from J; bases unmatched to any gene: 8. The CDR3 runs 16 residues. CDR3 protein: CASSLGYGTATYEQYF. The CDR3, as DNA: TGCGCCAGCAGCTTGGGATATGGGACAGCCACCTACGAGCAGTACTTC.

J is TRBJ2-1 and V is TRBV7-3, with 7 nucleotides matching TRBD2. Trimming at V came to 5 bases and at J to 0 bases, leaving 7 bases not matched to a gene. CDR1 is SGHTA, CDR2 FQGTGA, per germline. This CDR3 is built from 16 residues. CDR3 sequence reads: CASSDGGISSYNEQFF. CDR3 coding DNA: TGTGCCAGCAGCGACGGGGGGATCAGCTCCTACAATGAGCAGTTCTTC.

The sample holds a few counts of this clonotype. The V and J genes are TRBV9 and TRBJ2-1, with 9 bases fitting TRBD2. With 4 bases clipped from V and 5 bases from J, the junction kept 7 bases outside the gene matches. CDR1 and CDR2 (germline): SGDLS, YYNGEE. This CDR3 is 15 amino acids long. The CDR3 DNA follows: TGTGCCAGCAGCCGAAGCGGGGGGTTCGACAATGAGCAGTTCTTC. Its protein product is CASSRSGGFDNEQFF.

This chain joins TRBV7-2 and TRBJ2-5; the D gene is possibly TRBD2 (5 bases). Near its end, the DNA agrees better with TRBJ2-7, so the J call may be wrong. CDR1 is SGHTA, CDR2 FQGNSA, per germline. The CDR3 loop spans 14 amino acids. The chain's CDR3 is CASSLSSMGDEQYF. Here the CDR3 DNA reads TGTGCCAGCAGCTTGAGCAGTATGGGAGACGAGCAGTACTTC.

The chain is built from TRBV7-2 and TRBJ2-7; either TRBD1 or TRBD2 may fit D (6 bases each). The germline CDR1 and CDR2 sequences are SGHTA and FQGNSA. The CDR3 is made up of 14 amino acids. Trimming left V 0 bases short and J 6 bases short, with 12 bases between. CDR3: CASSLAGGVGEQYF. CDR3 bases: TGTGCCAGCAGCTTAGCGGGGGGCGTGGGCGAGCAGTACTTC.

The chain combines TRBV27 with TRBJ2-4, with 10 bases aligning to TRBD2. The J call is in doubt because the DNA end fits TRBJ2-5 better. From germline, CDR1 is MNHEY and CDR2 SMNVEV (reference sequence). The CDR3 contains 16 residues. The CDR3 bases are TGTGCCAGCGGGAAAACCCTAGCGGGGGCTCAAGAGACCCAGTACTTC. Its protein is CASGKTLAGAQETQYF.

The rearrangement uses TRBV20-1 and TRBJ2-5, with 10 bases identical to TRBD2. The junction had 6 bases not matched to a gene; V was cut back by 3 bases and J by 5 bases. CDR3 length: 14 residues. The germline gives CDR1 DFQATT, CDR2 SNEGSKA (reference sequence). CDR3 amino acids: CSASQRGGFETQYF. The CDR3 DNA follows: TGCAGTGCTAGCCAGCGGGGGGGCTTTGAGACCCAGTACTTC.

This rearrangement joins TRBV9 to TRBJ2-3, with a possible D match to TRBD2 (5 bases). This CDR3 spans 15 amino acids. Per the germline V gene, CDR1 is SGDLS and CDR2 is YYNGEE. Trimming stripped 4 bases from V and 2 bases from J, with 14 bases between. The DNA of the CDR3 is TGTGCCAGCAGCCAGTCCACTAGTCCCACAGATACGCAGTATTTT. It is translated as CASSQSTSPTDTQYF.

The sample holds a few counts of this clonotype. The rearrangement uses TRBV15 and TRBJ2-3; no clear D. Trimming took 2 bases from V and 2 from J, leaving 14 bases between them. The CDR3 is 16 residues long. Germline CDR1 reads LNHNV; CDR2 reads YYDKDF (reference sequence). CDR3 residues: CATSRTPVVPTDTQYF. The CDR3 region has the DNA TGTGCCACCAGCAGAACCCCTGTGGTGCCCACAGATACGCAGTATTTT.

This clonotype showed up just a few times. The J gene is TRBJ2-1, the V gene TRBV4-1; D is undetermined. Looked up from germline, CDR1 is MGHRA and CDR2 is YSYEKL. The CDR3 length is 14 residues. The ends were cut back, 1 base at V and 6 bases at J, with 10 bases in the middle. CDR3: CASSQVPSGNEQFF. CDR3 DNA sequence: TGCGCCAGCAGCCAAGTCCCTAGTGGCAATGAGCAGTTCTTC.

The chain has TRBV5-6 and TRBJ2-7; perhaps TRBD1 as D (5 bases). The CDR3 runs to 13 residues. V lost 3 bases to trimming and J lost 9 bases, with 16 bases between them. CDR1 is SGHDT and CDR2 is YYEEEE in the germline V gene. The CDR3 nucleotides read TGTGCCAGCAGCTATCCAGGGTTCAACGGGCAGTACTTC. Residues: CASSYPGFNGQYF.

The chain recombines TRBV20-1 with TRBJ2-5; 10 nucleotides agree with TRBD1. After removal of 6 bases from V and 4 bases from J, the junction contained 5 bases not matched to a gene. Germline V gene data show CDR1 as DFQATT and CDR2 as SNEGSKA (reference sequence). The CDR3 sequence is 13 residues long. The CDR3 loop is CSADRTGGETQYF. CDR3 bases: TGCAGTGCCGACAGGACAGGGGGAGAGACCCAGTACTTC.

The V and J genes are TRBV20-1 and TRBJ1-1; TRBD1 matches 7 bases. Germline V lookup: CDR1 DFQATT, CDR2 SNEGSKA (reference sequence). The junction had 5 bases not matched to a gene; V was cut back by 0 bases and J by 1 base. This CDR3 spans 15 amino acids. CDR3 bases: TGCAGTGCTAGAGAGGCAGGGGGTACGAACACTGAAGCTTTCTTT. This encodes CSAREAGGTNTEAFF.

CDR3 sequence reads: CASSTPGGSGGAWSYNEQFF. The CDR3, as DNA: TGTGCCAGCAGTACCCCGGGTGGTAGCGGGGGGGCCTGGAGTTACAATGAGCAGTTCTTC. The V call is TRBV12-3 or TRBV12-4, the J call TRBJ2-1; 11 bases are a match to TRBD2. The trim removed 5 bases at V and 4 bases at J, leaving 19 bases unmatched. The CDR3 totals 20 residues.

The V gene is TRBV7-3, the J gene TRBJ2-5, with D perhaps assigned TRBD1 or TRBD2 (5 bases each). The J call may not be correct, given that the DNA end is closer to TRBJ2-7. CDR3 length: 13 residues. CDR1 SGHTA and CDR2 FQGTGA come from the germline V gene. The CDR3 sequence: CASSPGRALEQYF. CDR3 nucleotide sequence: TGTGCCAGCAGCCCGGGACGGGCACTCGAGCAGTACTTC.

The chain recombines TRBV7-8 with TRBJ1-2; the match to TRBD1 covers 9 bases. The junction had 8 bases not matched to a gene; V was cut back by 1 base and J by 5 bases. CDR3 length equals 16 residues. The germline V gene encodes CDR1 SGHVS and CDR2 FQNEAQ. CDR3 in DNA: TGTGCCAGCAGCTTAGTTACCGGGACAGGGTCTTATGGCTACACCTTC. Protein product: CASSLVTGTGSYGYTF.